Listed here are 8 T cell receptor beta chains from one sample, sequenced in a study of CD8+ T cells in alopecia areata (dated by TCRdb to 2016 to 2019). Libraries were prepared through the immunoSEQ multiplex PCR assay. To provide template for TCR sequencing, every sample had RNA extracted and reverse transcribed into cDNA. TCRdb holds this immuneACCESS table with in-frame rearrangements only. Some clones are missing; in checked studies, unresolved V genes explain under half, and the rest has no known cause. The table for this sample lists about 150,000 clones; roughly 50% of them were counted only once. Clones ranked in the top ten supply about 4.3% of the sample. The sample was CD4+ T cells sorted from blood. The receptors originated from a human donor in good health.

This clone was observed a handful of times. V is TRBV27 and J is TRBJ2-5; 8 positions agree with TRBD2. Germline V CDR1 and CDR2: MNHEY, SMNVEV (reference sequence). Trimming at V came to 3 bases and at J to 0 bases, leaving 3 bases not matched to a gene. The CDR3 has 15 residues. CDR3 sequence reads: CASSFSGGYQETQYF. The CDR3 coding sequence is TGTGCCAGCAGTTTTTCGGGAGGGTACCAAGAGACCCAGTACTTC.

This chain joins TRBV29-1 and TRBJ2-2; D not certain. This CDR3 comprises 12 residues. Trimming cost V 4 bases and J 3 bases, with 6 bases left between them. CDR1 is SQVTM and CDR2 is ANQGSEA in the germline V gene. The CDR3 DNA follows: TGCAGCGTTGTAGGGTACACCGGGGAGCTGTTTTTT. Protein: CSVVGYTGELFF.

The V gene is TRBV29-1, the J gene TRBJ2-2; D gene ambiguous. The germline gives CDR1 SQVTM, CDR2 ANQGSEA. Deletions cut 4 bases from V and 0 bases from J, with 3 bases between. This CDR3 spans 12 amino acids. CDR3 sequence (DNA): TGCAGCGTTGGAGCGAACACCGGGGAGCTGTTTTTT. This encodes CSVGANTGELFF.

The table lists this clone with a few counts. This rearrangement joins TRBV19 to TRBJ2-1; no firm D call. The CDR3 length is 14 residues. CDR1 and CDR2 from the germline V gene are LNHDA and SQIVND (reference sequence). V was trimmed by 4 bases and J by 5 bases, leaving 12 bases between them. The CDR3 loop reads CASSKGPLNNEQFF. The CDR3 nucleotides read TGTGCCAGTAGTAAAGGGCCACTCAACAATGAGCAGTTCTTC.

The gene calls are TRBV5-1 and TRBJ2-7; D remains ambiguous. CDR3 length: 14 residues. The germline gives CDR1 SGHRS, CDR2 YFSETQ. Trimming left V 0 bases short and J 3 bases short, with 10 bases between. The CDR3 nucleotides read TGCGCCAGCAGCTTGGACCCGGAGAACTACGAGCAGTACTTC. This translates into CASSLDPENYEQYF.

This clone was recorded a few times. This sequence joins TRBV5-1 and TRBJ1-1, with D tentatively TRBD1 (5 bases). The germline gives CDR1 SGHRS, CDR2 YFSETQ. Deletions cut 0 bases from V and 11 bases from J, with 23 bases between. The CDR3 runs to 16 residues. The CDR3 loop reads CASSLVGVDSFGGAFF. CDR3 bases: TGCGCCAGCAGCTTGGTAGGGGTGGACTCTTTTGGAGGCGCTTTCTTT.

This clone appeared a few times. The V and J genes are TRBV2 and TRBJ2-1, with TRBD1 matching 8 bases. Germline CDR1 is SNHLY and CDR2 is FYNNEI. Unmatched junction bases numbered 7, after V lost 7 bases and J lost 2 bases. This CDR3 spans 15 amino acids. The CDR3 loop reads CASKGQARTYNEQFF. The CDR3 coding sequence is TGTGCCAGCAAGGGACAGGCGAGGACCTACAATGAGCAGTTCTTC.

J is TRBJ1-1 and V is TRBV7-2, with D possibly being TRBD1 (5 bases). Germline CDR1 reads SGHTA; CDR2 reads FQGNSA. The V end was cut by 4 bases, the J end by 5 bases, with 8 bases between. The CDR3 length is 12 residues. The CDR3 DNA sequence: TGTGCCAGCAGCTGGGACGGGACTGAAGCTTTCTTT. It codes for CASSWDGTEAFF.